One sample yielded the 15 T cell receptor beta chains listed below, sequenced in a study of T cells in Graves' hyperthyroidism and ophthalmopathy. Template material for amplifying TCR beta CDR3 regions consisted of RNA transcripts. Primed by the HTBI set, a first-round RT-PCR was run on the TCR CDR3. TCRdb used MiXCR to reprocess the multiplex PCR reads, holding one entry per CDR3 protein. Of 450,000 to 650,000 distinct CDR3 sequences listed, about a sixth are singletons. The sample comprised blood. All receptors come from a woman aged 18-35 years with Graves' ophthalmopathy.

This clonotype was recorded a few times. CDR3 in DNA: TGTGCCTGGAGTGTAACGGGGGCTCCTTATAATTCACCCCTCCACTTT. Its protein product is CAWSVTGAPYNSPLHF. V is TRBV30 and J is TRBJ1-6; D might be TRBD1 (6 bases). This CDR3 comprises 16 residues. Germline-derived CDR1 and CDR2 are GTSNPN and SVGIG (reference sequence). V was clipped by 0 bases and J by 4 bases, with 13 bases between them. Using reference TRBV30 and TRBJ1-6 for the parts outside the CDR3, the full variable domain is SQTIHQWPATLVQPVGSPLSLECTVEGTSNPNLYWYRQAAGRGLQLLFYSVGIGQISSEVPQNLSASRPQDRQFILSSKKLLLSDSGFYLCAWSVTGAPYNSPLHFGNGTRLTVT.

The gene calls are TRBV5-5 and TRBJ2-6; 7 nucleotides line up with TRBD1. There are 18 residues in the CDR3. Trimming took 2 bases from V and 0 from J; bases not matched to a gene: 8. Germline CDR1 and CDR2: SGHKS and YYEKEE (reference sequence). The CDR3 is CASSFRDSRYSGANVLTF. The DNA for the CDR3 is TGTGCCAGCAGCTTCCGGGACAGCCGGTACTCTGGGGCCAACGTCCTGACTTTC.

The chain uses TRBV6-5 and TRBJ2-6; 9 bases are shared with TRBD1. Unmatched junction bases numbered 10, after V lost 0 bases and J lost 1 base. Germline CDR1 and CDR2: MNHEY and SVGAGI. CDR3 length: 20 amino acids. The CDR3 DNA reads TGTGCCAGCAGTTACTCCAGCGGGACAGGGTTTTCATCTGGGGCCAACGTCCTGACTTTC. It encodes CASSYSSGTGFSSGANVLTF.

This clonotype occurred a few times. This rearrangement joins TRBV30 to TRBJ1-4; D uncertain. This CDR3 contains 13 residues. Germline V gene sequence: CDR1 GTSNPN, CDR2 SVGIG (reference sequence). V was clipped by 4 bases and J by 2 bases, with 8 bases between them. The CDR3 protein is CAWKGRTNEKLFF. In nucleotides, the CDR3 is TGTGCCTGGAAAGGGCGTACTAATGAAAAACTGTTTTTT.

This clonotype was found many times. The chain uses TRBV3-1 and TRBJ1-1; TRBD1 agrees at 7 bases. The CDR3 spans 16 residues. The J segment lost 4 bases and the V segment lost 0 bases, leaving 8 bases of the junction unmatched. The germline V gene encodes CDR1 LGHDT and CDR2 YNNKEL (reference sequence). The CDR3 is CASSQDGGGGTTEAFF. CDR3 bases: TGTGCCAGCAGCCAAGATGGTGGAGGGGGCACCACTGAAGCTTTCTTT.

This chain connects TRBV28 to TRBJ2-7; D is perhaps TRBD1 (7 bases). Germline values: CDR1 MDHEN, CDR2 SYDVKM. V lost 4 bases, J lost 2 bases, and 15 bases lay in between. CDR3 size: 15 residues. CDR3: CASSSIGGGPYEQYF. The CDR3 bases are TGTGCCAGCAGTTCCATTGGAGGGGGCCCCTACGAGCAGTACTTC.

This clonotype has more than one count but fewer than ten. The rearrangement uses TRBV28 and TRBJ1-2, with D unresolved. Germline assignment: CDR1 MDHEN and CDR2 SYDVKM. The CDR3 runs to 13 residues. With 2 bases removed from V and 4 bases from J, the gap between germline ends came to 8 bases. CDR3 DNA sequence: TGTGCCAGCAGTTTAGGGGTTTTCTATGGCTACACCTTC. Translated, it gives CASSLGVFYGYTF.

This clonotype was seen once. An end of the junction does not agree with germline; a read error may underlie this. The rearrangement uses TRBV5-1 and TRBJ2-1; the D gene is possibly TRBD1 (5 bases). Germline CDR1 reads SGHRS; CDR2 reads YFSETQ. The CDR3 totals 12 residues. In DNA, the CDR3 is TGCGCCAGCAGTCAGGGATACAATAAGCAGTTCTTC. It encodes CASSQGYNKQFF. The full variable domain, in which reference TRBV5-1 and TRBJ2-1 provide the parts outside the CDR3, is KAGVTQTPRYLIKTRGQQVTLSCSPISGHRSVSWYQQTPGQGLQFLFEYFSETQRNKGNFPGRFSGRQFSNSRSEMNVSTLELGDSALYLCASSQGYNKQFFGPGTRLTVL.

This clonotype has only a few counts. Since a much larger clone is just one base distant, this may be a read error. The chain carries TRBV7-2 and TRBJ1-2; no clear D. Germline V gives CDR1 SGHTA, CDR2 FQGNSA. Trimming removed 5 bases at V and 3 bases at J, with 16 bases between. The CDR3 consists of 15 residues. The CDR3 loop reads CASSTDGRYHYGYTF. The CDR3 DNA reads as TGTGCCAGCAGCACCGACGGTCGGTACCACTATGGCTACACCTTC.

V and J are TRBV7-8 and TRBJ1-2; weak D call: TRBD1 (6 bases). Germline V CDR1 and CDR2: SGHVS, FQNEAQ. The CDR3 sequence is 13 residues long. Trimming left V 2 bases short and J 8 bases short, with 12 bases between. The CDR3 sequence is CASSLRGASGYTF. Here the CDR3 DNA reads TGTGCCAGCAGCTTACGGGGGGCGAGCGGCTACACCTTC.

CDR3 sequence: CASSRSRGTEAFF. The CDR3 bases are TGTGCCAGCAGCCGCTCCCGGGGCACTGAAGCTTTCTTT. This chain connects TRBV5-4 to TRBJ1-1; unclear D gene. Germline-derived CDR1 and CDR2 are SGHNT and YYREEE (reference sequence). The CDR3 has 13 residues. Trimming cost V 4 bases and J 4 bases, with 11 bases left between them.

This chain joins TRBV28 and TRBJ2-5, with TRBD1 identical over 8 bases. With 10 bases clipped from V and 5 bases from J, the junction kept 6 bases outside the gene matches. The CDR3 is 12 residues long. CDR1 MDHEN and CDR2 SYDVKM come from the germline V gene. The CDR3 DNA sequence: TGTGCCACTAGACAGGGGAGGGAGACCCAGTACTTC. It codes for CATRQGRETQYF.

This clonotype was seen more than once but under ten times. This sequence joins TRBV28 and TRBJ1-5, with D possibly matching TRBD1 (6 bases). Trimming pared 1 base from V and 9 bases from J, leaving 19 bases between. The CDR3 totals 16 residues. Germline CDR1 MDHEN, CDR2 SYDVKM. Here the CDR3 DNA reads TGTGCCAGCAGTTTATTAGGGCCAGGGGAGGATCGGCCCCAGCATTTT. This encodes CASSLLGPGEDRPQHF.

V gene TRBV14 combines with J gene TRBJ1-1, with D uncertain. Trimming removed 0 bases from V and 0 bases from J, with 11 bases in between. From germline, CDR1 is SGHDN and CDR2 FVKESK. This CDR3 has 16 residues. The CDR3 spells CASSQESYDLNTEAFF. The CDR3 bases are TGTGCCAGCAGCCAAGAATCTTACGATTTGAACACTGAAGCTTTCTTT.

V and J are TRBV11-2 and TRBJ2-5, with 11 bases lining up with TRBD2. CDR1 and CDR2 from the germline V gene are SGHAT and FQNNGV. The CDR3 runs to 18 residues. After removal of 5 bases from V and 4 bases from J, the junction contained 15 bases not matched to a gene. The DNA of the CDR3 is TGTGCCAGCAGCAAGGGGGCCGGGACTAGCGGTTTGGGAGAGACCCAGTACTTC. This codes for CASSKGAGTSGLGETQYF.